This T cell receptor beta chain came from a study of blood T cell repertoires in COVID-19. As for the study in general: Acute-phase and convalescent COVID-19 samples originated in the United States, Italy and Spain.

Per the germline V gene, CDR1 is LGHNA and CDR2 is YSLEER. There are 16 residues in the CDR3. The ends were cut back, 0 bases at V and 7 bases at J, with 18 bases in the middle. The study recruited people aged roughly 18 to 100 years across more than 20 US areas. Profiling relied on immunoSEQ multiplex PCR, and the TCRdb table lists in-frame clones only, not all of them. The table has fewer than 350,000 clones, around 85% seen once. The receptor was isolated from a middle-aged woman who had recovered from COVID-19. The chain joins TRBV4-3 to TRBJ1-2; D unclear. Sequencing input: PBMCs or T cells enriched from blood (not recorded which). CDR3 in amino acids: CASSQETTGRRGGYTF. The CDR3 DNA is TGCGCCAGCAGCCAAGAGACGACGGGGAGACGTGGTGGCTACACCTTC.